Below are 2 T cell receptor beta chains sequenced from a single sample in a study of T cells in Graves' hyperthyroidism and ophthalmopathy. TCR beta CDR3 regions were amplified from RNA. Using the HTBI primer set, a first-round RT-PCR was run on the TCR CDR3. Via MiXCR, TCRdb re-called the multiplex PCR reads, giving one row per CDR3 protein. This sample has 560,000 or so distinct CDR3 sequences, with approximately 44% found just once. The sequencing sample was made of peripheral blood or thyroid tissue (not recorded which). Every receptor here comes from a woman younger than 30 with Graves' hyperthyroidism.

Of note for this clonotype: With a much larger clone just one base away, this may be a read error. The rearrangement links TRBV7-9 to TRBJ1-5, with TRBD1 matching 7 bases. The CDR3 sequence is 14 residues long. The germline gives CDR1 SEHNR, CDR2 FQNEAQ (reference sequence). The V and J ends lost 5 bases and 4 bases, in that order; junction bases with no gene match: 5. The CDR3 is CASSRGQENQPQHF. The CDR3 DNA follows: TGTGCCAGCAGCCGAGGACAGGAAAATCAGCCCCAGCATTTT.

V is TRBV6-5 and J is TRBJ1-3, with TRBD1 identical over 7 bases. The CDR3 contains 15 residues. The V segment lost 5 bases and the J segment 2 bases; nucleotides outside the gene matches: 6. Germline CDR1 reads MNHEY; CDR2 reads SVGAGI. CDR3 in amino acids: CASSTDREAGNTIYF. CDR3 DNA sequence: TGTGCCAGCAGTACAGACAGGGAGGCTGGAAACACCATATATTTT.